The sequence of this T cell receptor beta chain was determined in a study of CD8 T cells in Susac syndrome. Whole-study results and caveats: Regarding the TCR sequencing and HLA analysis, the study admitted that a relatively small number of individuals were involved.

The CDR3 is 14 amino acids. The V gene's germline CDR1 is MGHDK and CDR2 SYGVNS. V was pared by 1 base and J by 3 bases, with 9 bases between. In blood CD8+ and CD4+ T cells, TCR beta underwent sequencing. Negative isolation was applied to CD8+ and CD4+ T cells, and FACS enrichment was applied to TEMRA cells. The RNA input was roughly 0.45 to 1 ug, and it was reverse transcribed with random hexamers. Amplification of TCR beta CDR3 was carried out by immunoSEQ multiplex PCR, which covered 54 Vbeta and 13 Jbeta segments. MiXCR was run by TCRdb on the immunoSEQ multiplex PCR reads, yielding one entry per CDR3 protein. This repertoire shows 150,000 or so distinct CDR3 sequences, about 95% found once; its top ten account for 0.15%. This clonotype has just one count. The antigen is not known.

This TCR was sampled from a human donor with multiple sclerosis. The sample comprised CD8+ T cells from PBMCs. The chain uses TRBV25-1 and TRBJ2-5; the D gene is possibly TRBD1 (6 bases). CDR3 loop: CASSESRTEETQYF. The CDR3 bases are TGTGCCAGCAGTGAATCTCGGACAGAAGAGACCCAGTACTTC.